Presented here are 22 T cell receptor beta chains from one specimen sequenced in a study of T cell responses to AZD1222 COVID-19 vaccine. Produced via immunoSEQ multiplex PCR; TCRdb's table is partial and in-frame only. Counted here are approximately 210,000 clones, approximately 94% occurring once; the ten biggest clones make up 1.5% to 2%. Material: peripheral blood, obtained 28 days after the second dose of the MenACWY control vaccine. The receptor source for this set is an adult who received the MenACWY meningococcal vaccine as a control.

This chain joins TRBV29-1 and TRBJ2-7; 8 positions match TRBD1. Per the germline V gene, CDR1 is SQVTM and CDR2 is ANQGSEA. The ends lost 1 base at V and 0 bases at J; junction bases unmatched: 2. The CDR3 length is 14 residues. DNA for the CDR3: TGCAGCGTTGAAGGTGGACAGGGCTCCTACGAGCAGTACTTC. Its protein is CSVEGGQGSYEQYF.

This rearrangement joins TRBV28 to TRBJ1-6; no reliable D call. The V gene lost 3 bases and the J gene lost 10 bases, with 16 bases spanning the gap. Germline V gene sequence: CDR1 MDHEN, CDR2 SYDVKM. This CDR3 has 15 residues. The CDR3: CASSLGLGLGSPLHF. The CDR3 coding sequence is TGTGCCAGCAGTTTGGGTTTGGGCTTGGGCTCACCCCTCCACTTT.

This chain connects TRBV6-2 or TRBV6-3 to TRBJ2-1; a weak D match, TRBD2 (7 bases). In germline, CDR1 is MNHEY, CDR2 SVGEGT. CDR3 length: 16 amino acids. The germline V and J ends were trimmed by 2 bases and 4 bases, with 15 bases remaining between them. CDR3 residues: CASSYTPGGPYNEQFF. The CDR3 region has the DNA TGTGCCAGCAGTTACACCCCGGGGGGCCCTTACAATGAGCAGTTCTTC.

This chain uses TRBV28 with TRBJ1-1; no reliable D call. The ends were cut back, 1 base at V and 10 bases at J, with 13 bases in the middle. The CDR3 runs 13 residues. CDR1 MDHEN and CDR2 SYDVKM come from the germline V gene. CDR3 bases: TGTGCCAGCAGTTTATACGGCAGATCCGCAGCTTTCTTT. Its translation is CASSLYGRSAAFF.

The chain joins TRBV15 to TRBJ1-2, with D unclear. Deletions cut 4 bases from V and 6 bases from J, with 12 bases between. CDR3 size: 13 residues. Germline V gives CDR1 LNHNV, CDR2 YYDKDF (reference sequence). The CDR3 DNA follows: TGTGCCACCAGCACCGGTAGGACGGATGGCTACACCTTC. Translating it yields CATSTGRTDGYTF.

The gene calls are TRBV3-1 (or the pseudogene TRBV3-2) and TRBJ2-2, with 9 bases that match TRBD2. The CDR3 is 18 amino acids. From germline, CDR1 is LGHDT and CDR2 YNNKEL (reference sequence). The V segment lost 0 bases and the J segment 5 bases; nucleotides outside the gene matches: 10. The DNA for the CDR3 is TGTGCCAGCAGCCAAGATCAGGCGGGGGGGCCAGGAACCGGGGAGCTGTTTTTT. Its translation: CASSQDQAGGPGTGELFF.

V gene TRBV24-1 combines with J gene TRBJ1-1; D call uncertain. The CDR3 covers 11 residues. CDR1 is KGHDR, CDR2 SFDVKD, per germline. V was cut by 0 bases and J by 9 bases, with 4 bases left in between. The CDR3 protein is CATSDLQKAFF. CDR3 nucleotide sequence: TGTGCCACCAGTGATTTGCAGAAAGCTTTCTTT.

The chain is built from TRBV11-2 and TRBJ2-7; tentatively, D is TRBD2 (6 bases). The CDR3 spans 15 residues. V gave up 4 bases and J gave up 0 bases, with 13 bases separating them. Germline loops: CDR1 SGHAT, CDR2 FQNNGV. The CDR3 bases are TGTGCCAGCAGCTCCTCCGGGACTGCCTCCTACGAGCAGTACTTC. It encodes CASSSSGTASYEQYF.

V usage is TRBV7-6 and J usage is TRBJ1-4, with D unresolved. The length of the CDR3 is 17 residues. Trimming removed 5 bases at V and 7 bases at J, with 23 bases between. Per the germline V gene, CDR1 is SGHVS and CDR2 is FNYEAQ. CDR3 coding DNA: TGTGCCAGCAGCCCATTCCCGAAGGCCGACATGGGTGAAAAACTGTTTTTT. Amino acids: CASSPFPKADMGEKLFF.

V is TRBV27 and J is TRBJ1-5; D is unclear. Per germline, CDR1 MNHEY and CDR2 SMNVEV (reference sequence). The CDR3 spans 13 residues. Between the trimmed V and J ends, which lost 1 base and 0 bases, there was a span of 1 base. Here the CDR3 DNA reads TGTGCCAGCAGTTTATTTAGCAATCAGCCCCAGCATTTT. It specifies CASSLFSNQPQHF.

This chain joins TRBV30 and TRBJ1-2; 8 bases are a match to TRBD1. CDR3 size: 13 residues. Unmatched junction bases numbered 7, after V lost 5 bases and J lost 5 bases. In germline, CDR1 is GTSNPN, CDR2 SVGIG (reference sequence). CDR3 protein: CAWGRDRPYGYTF. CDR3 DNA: TGTGCCTGGGGCCGGGACAGGCCTTATGGCTACACCTTC.

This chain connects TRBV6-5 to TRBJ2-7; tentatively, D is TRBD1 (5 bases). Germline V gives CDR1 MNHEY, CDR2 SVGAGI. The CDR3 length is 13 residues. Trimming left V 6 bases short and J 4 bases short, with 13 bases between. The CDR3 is CASSGIRGYEQYF. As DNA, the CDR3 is TGTGCCAGCAGCGGAATTAGGGGTTACGAGCAGTACTTC.

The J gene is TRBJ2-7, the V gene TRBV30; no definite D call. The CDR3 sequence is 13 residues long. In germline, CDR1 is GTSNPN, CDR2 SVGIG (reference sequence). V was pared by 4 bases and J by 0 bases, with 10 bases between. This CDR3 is CAWNGWGSYEQYF. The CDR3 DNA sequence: TGTGCCTGGAATGGTTGGGGCTCCTACGAGCAGTACTTC.

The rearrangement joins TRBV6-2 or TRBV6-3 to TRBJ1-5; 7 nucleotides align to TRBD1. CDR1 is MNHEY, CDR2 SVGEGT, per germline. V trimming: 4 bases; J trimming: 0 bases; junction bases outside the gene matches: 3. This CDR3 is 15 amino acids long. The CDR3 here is CASSFGTVSNQPQHF. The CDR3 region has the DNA TGTGCCAGCAGTTTCGGGACAGTTAGCAATCAGCCCCAGCATTTT.

DNA of the CDR3: TGTGCCAGCAGTACGACGGGCGGTCCTTCCTACGAGCAGTACTTC. Translation: CASSTTGGPSYEQYF. The chain carries TRBV6-5 and TRBJ2-7; no clear D gene. CDR1 is MNHEY and CDR2 is SVGAGI in the germline V gene. Between the trimmed V and J ends, which lost 5 bases and 1 base, there was a span of 15 bases. CDR3 size: 15 residues.

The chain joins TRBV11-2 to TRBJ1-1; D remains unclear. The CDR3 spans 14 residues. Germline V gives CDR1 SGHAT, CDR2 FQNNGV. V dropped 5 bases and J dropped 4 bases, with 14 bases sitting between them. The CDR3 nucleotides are TGTGCCAGCAGCGAGGGCGGATCAGGCACTGAAGCTTTCTTT. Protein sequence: CASSEGGSGTEAFF.

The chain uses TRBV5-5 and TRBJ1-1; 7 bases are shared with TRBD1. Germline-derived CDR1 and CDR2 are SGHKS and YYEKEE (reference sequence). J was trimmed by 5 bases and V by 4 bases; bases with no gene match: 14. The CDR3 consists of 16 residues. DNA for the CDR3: TGTGCCAGCAGCCTCCGACAGGGAGGAGGGCGAACTGAAGCTTTCTTT. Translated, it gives CASSLRQGGGRTEAFF.

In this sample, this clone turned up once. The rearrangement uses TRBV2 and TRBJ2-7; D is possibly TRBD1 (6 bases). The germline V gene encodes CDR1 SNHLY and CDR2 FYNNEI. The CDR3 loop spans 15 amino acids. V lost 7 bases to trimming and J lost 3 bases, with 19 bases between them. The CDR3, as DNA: TGTGCCAGCAACCCCCGGGTGGACAGAATCTACGAGCAGTACTTC. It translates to CASNPRVDRIYEQYF. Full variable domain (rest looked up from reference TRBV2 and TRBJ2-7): EPEVTQTPSHQVTQMGQEVILRCVPISNHLYFYWYRQILGQKVEFLVSFYNNEISEKSEIFDDQFSVERPDGSNFTLKIRSTKLEDSAMYFCASNPRVDRIYEQYFGPGTRLTVT.

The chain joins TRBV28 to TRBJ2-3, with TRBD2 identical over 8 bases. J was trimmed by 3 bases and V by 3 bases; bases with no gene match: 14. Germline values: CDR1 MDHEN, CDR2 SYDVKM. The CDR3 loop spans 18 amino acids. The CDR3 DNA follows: TGTGCCAGCAGTTTCCTCGGGGGGGGGCCAAGAGGAACAGATACGCAGTATTTT. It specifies CASSFLGGGPRGTDTQYF.

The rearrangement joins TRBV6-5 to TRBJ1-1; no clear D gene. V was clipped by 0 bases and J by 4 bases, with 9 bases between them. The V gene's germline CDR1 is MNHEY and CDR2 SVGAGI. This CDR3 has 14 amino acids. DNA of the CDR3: TGTGCCAGCAGTTACTCGGTAGCGGTCACTGAAGCTTTCTTT. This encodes CASSYSVAVTEAFF.

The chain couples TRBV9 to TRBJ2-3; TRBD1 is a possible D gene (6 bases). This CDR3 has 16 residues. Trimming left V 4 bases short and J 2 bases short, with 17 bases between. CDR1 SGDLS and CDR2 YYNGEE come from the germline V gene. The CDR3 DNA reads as TGTGCCAGCAGCCCCCGTCCAGGGGTAGTCACAGATACGCAGTATTTT. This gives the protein CASSPRPGVVTDTQYF.

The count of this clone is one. CDR3 in amino acids: CASSFVAGEQYF. CDR3 nucleotide sequence: TGTGCCAGCAGTTTCGTGGCGGGCGAGCAGTACTTC. The chain links TRBV28 to TRBJ2-7; D might be TRBD2 (5 bases). V lost 3 bases and J 6 bases, leaving 9 bases between the germline ends. The CDR3 is 12 residues long. Germline CDR1 is MDHEN and CDR2 is SYDVKM.